The entry below describes one TCR beta chain. This specimen comes from a study of blood T cell repertoires in COVID-19. The data were produced by immunoSEQ multiplex PCR, yet TCRdb's version contains in-frame clones alone and is incomplete. This table has around 46,000 clones, roughly 85% appearing once. The CDR3 consists of 14 residues. The germline CDR1 and CDR2 sequences are SGHAT and FQDESV (reference sequence). The ends were cut back, 3 bases at V and 4 bases at J, with 9 bases in the middle. This TCR was recovered from a woman at least 80 years old with COVID-19, enrolled during active disease. The sample consisted of peripheral blood. V and J are TRBV11-1 and TRBJ1-4; the D is unclear. The CDR3 is CASSFGRSNEKLFF. In DNA form, the CDR3 reads TGTGCCAGCAGCTTTGGAAGGAGTAATGAAAAACTGTTTTTT.